This T cell receptor (beta chain) was documented in a study of T-cell reconstitution after alpha-beta-depleted transplantation in children. The TCRbeta library incorporated unique molecular identifiers. MiXCR, applied by TCRdb to the PCR reads, yields one record per CDR3 protein. The table lists approximately 1,000,000 distinct CDR3 sequences, about 31% of them singletons. In the case of this clonotype: Its antigen remains unknown.

The germline V gene encodes CDR1 SNHLY and CDR2 FYNNEI. The V and J ends lost 10 bases and 4 bases, in that order; junction bases with no gene match: 9. The CDR3 sequence is 15 residues long. General study findings and limits: From surviving recipient T cells and thymic progenitors came the high day-60 TCRbeta diversity observed in some patients. At around two months after transplant, the alpha-beta T cells were reportedly derived from several hundred expanded clones that came from non-depleted graft cells. Hyperexpanded clones declined; after one year, newly produced T cells mostly supplied diversity.

This chain uses TRBV2 with TRBJ2-2; 10 nucleotides line up with TRBD1. This TCR was sampled from a boy less than two years old who had a stem cell transplant for SCID, so the T cells may come from the graft donor. The starting material was PBMCs, mostly from graft donor cells, obtained 360 days after TCRalphabeta/CD19-depleted stem cell transplant. The CDR3 is CATSRQGASTGELFF. CDR3 nucleotides: TGTGCCACTTCTCGACAGGGGGCCAGCACCGGGGAGCTGTTTTTT. The full variable domain, its missing parts supplied by reference TRBV2 and TRBJ2-2, is EPEVTQTPSHQVTQMGQEVILRCVPISNHLYFYWYRQILGQKVEFLVSFYNNEISEKSEIFDDQFSVERPDGSNFTLKIRSTKLEDSAMYFCATSRQGASTGELFFGEGSRLTVL.